These 24 T cell receptor beta chains originate from one sample sequenced in a study of T cells in Graves' hyperthyroidism and ophthalmopathy. RNA transcripts served as the template for amplifying TCR beta CDR3 regions. TCR CDR3 regions were first amplified by RT-PCR with HTBI primers. TCRdb reanalysed the multiplex PCR reads using MiXCR and keeps one entry per CDR3 protein. The table records 130,000 or so distinct CDR3 sequences, approximately 20% of them present only once. The specimen was blood. The receptors here all came from a woman aged 45-65 years with Graves' hyperthyroidism that later progressed to Graves' ophthalmopathy.

This clonotype has a handful of counts. The rearrangement links TRBV10-1 to TRBJ1-5, with 8 bases lining up with TRBD1. This CDR3 comprises 16 residues. From germline, CDR1 is WNHNN and CDR2 SYGVQD (reference sequence). Unmatched junction bases numbered 12, after V lost 7 bases and J lost 4 bases. The chain's CDR3 is CASTARTGSGNQPQHF. The CDR3, as DNA: TGCGCCAGCACCGCGAGGACAGGGTCGGGGAATCAGCCCCAGCATTTT.

This clonotype is a singleton in its sample. The V gene is TRBV28, the J gene TRBJ2-2; 8 nucleotides align to TRBD1. The CDR3 has 15 residues. The V gene end was trimmed by 5 bases and the J gene end by 5 bases; junction bases not matched to a gene: 7. CDR1 is MDHEN, CDR2 SYDVKM, per germline. The CDR3 spells CASSIVGQGTGELFF. DNA for the CDR3: TGTGCCAGCAGTATTGTAGGACAGGGAACCGGGGAGCTGTTTTTT. Complete variable domain (other parts from reference TRBV28 and TRBJ2-2): DVKVTQSSRYLVKRTGEKVFLECVQDMDHENMFWYRQDPGLGLRLIYFSYDVKMKEKGDIPEGYSVSREKKERFSLILESASTNQTSMYLCASSIVGQGTGELFFGEGSRLTVL.

This clonotype was detected only once. This sequence joins TRBV2 and TRBJ2-5, with unresolved D. Germline V CDR1 and CDR2: SNHLY, FYNNEI. Trimming removed 6 bases at V and 4 bases at J, with 15 bases between. The CDR3 is 14 residues long. The CDR3 DNA sequence: TGTGCCAGCAGCTACAGTAATTTGGGAGAGACCCAGTACTTC. It yields the protein CASSYSNLGETQYF.

This clonotype showed up many times. V and J are TRBV28 and TRBJ2-7; a weak D match, TRBD1 (7 bases). Trimming took 8 bases from V and 2 from J, leaving 16 bases between them. The CDR3 extends over 14 amino acids. The germline gives CDR1 MDHEN, CDR2 SYDVKM. CDR3 sequence: CASGLQGSAYEQYF. The CDR3 bases are TGTGCCAGCGGACTACAGGGGTCCGCCTACGAGCAGTACTTC.

V is TRBV29-1 and J is TRBJ1-1; D call uncertain. The ends were cut back, 6 bases at V and 0 bases at J, with 14 bases in the middle. The germline gives CDR1 SQVTM, CDR2 ANQGSEA. This CDR3 contains 14 residues. The CDR3 bases are TGCAGCGTCCTTGGGCGACACATGAACACTGAAGCTTTCTTT. Its protein product is CSVLGRHMNTEAFF.

This clonotype has ten or more counts. This sequence joins TRBV12-3 or TRBV12-4 and TRBJ2-5; perhaps TRBD2 as D (5 bases). There are 17 residues in the CDR3. The ends were cut back, 1 base at V and 1 base at J, with 16 bases in the middle. The CDR3: CASSLGGRGWAQETQYF. The DNA for the CDR3 is TGTGCCAGCAGTTTAGGGGGTCGGGGATGGGCCCAAGAGACCCAGTACTTC.

This clonotype was observed many times. J is TRBJ1-1 and V is TRBV20-1; unclear D gene. Trimming stripped 4 bases from V and 9 bases from J, with 12 bases between. The germline V gene has CDR1 DFQATT and CDR2 SNEGSKA (reference sequence). The CDR3 extends over 11 amino acids. The CDR3 here is CSANNQVKAFF. The CDR3 region has the DNA TGCAGTGCTAATAATCAGGTGAAAGCTTTCTTT.

V usage is TRBV11-2 and J usage is TRBJ2-5; D possibly matches TRBD1 or TRBD2 (5 bases each). The CDR3 runs to 15 residues. The germline V gene has CDR1 SGHAT and CDR2 FQNNGV. V dropped 3 bases and J dropped 5 bases, with 16 bases sitting between them. In nucleotides, the CDR3 is TGTGCCAGCAGCTTCGGGGCAGGGCCGCGGGAGACCCAGTACTTC. Protein product: CASSFGAGPRETQYF.

This clonotype showed up just a few times. The chain uses TRBV14 and TRBJ2-3; 11 bases map to TRBD2. V lost 3 bases, J lost 5 bases, and 7 bases stayed unmatched. Looked up from germline, CDR1 is SGHDN and CDR2 is FVKESK. The CDR3 sequence is 16 residues long. The CDR3 sequence is CASSQLAGGRIDTQYF. CDR3 sequence (DNA): TGTGCCAGCAGCCAGCTAGCGGGAGGCAGGATAGATACGCAGTATTTT.

The rearrangement joins TRBV11-3 to TRBJ2-1; the match to TRBD2 covers 12 bases. V lost 5 bases, J lost 9 bases, and 8 bases stayed unmatched. Germline CDR1 and CDR2: SGHNT and YENEEA. The CDR3 contains 15 residues. CDR3 residues: CASSPGLAGSSEQFF. The DNA for the CDR3 is TGTGCCAGCAGCCCCGGACTAGCGGGAAGTAGTGAGCAGTTCTTC.

Here the CDR3 reads CASKIRGDYLNNEQFF. CDR3 in DNA: TGTGCCAGCAAGATACGAGGAGATTATCTAAACAATGAGCAGTTCTTC. The J gene is TRBJ2-1, the V gene TRBV11-2; D uncertain. The ends were cut back, 7 bases at V and 5 bases at J, with 21 bases in the middle. The CDR3 extends over 16 amino acids. CDR1 is SGHAT and CDR2 is FQNNGV in the germline V gene.

The sample holds many counts of this clonotype. The genes are TRBV5-8 and TRBJ1-1; D remains unclear. Trimming left V 0 bases short and J 8 bases short, with 11 bases between. The germline gives CDR1 SGHTS, CDR2 YDEGEE. The CDR3 is 13 residues long. CDR3 nucleotides: TGTGCCAGCAGCTTGGTGTTGGGAGGGGAAGCTTTCTTT. Protein product: CASSLVLGGEAFF.

This clonotype was seen just once. V gene TRBV11-2 combines with J gene TRBJ2-1; TRBD2 matches 8 bases. With V trimmed by 5 bases and J by 5 bases, 11 bases remained unmatched. The CDR3 totals 16 residues. The germline V gene has CDR1 SGHAT and CDR2 FQNNGV. The CDR3 sequence is CASSATGGRRDNEQFF. The CDR3 coding sequence is TGTGCCAGCAGCGCGACAGGCGGGAGGAGGGACAATGAGCAGTTCTTC.

This clonotype was observed many times. The chain recombines TRBV20-1 with TRBJ2-7, with D hard to call. This CDR3 has 14 amino acids. Trimming removed 0 bases from V and 3 bases from J, with 12 bases in between. Germline V gene data show CDR1 as DFQATT and CDR2 as SNEGSKA (reference sequence). The CDR3 bases are TGCAGTGCTAGAGATGAACTGACCGACTACGAGCAGTACTTC. It yields the protein CSARDELTDYEQYF.

This clonotype was seen ten or more times. The J gene is TRBJ2-5, the V gene TRBV3-1; possibly TRBD1 or TRBD2 for D (5 bases each). Germline-derived CDR1 and CDR2 are LGHDT and YNNKEL (reference sequence). Trimming took off 4 bases at V and 4 bases at J, with 13 bases between the two ends. The CDR3 runs 14 residues. CDR3 in amino acids: CASSPYGARETQYF. In DNA, the CDR3 is TGTGCCAGCAGCCCCTACGGGGCTCGAGAGACCCAGTACTTC.

This clonotype was recorded a few times. The chain joins TRBV7-2 to TRBJ2-1; TRBD2 aligns across 9 bases. The junction had 4 bases not matched to a gene; V was cut back by 0 bases and J by 4 bases. The CDR3 runs 16 residues. Looked up from germline, CDR1 is SGHTA and CDR2 is FQGNSA. Written as DNA, the CDR3 is TGTGCCAGCAGCTTAGCAAAGACTAGCGGTTACAATGAGCAGTTCTTC. Its translation is CASSLAKTSGYNEQFF.

This clonotype was seen at least ten times. The CDR3 reads CASRPTWTGDGYEQYF. The CDR3 nucleotides are TGTGCCAGCAGACCGACTTGGACAGGGGACGGCTACGAGCAGTACTTC. The chain employs TRBV28 and TRBJ2-7; 9 positions agree with TRBD1. Germline assignment: CDR1 MDHEN and CDR2 SYDVKM. V shed 6 bases and J 3 bases; nucleotides not matched to a gene: 12. There are 16 residues in the CDR3.

This rearrangement joins TRBV18 to TRBJ1-6; D gene uncertain. CDR1 is KGHSH, CDR2 LQKENI, per germline. CDR3 length: 14 amino acids. Trimming stripped 5 bases from V and 5 bases from J, with 10 bases between. The CDR3 region has the DNA TGTGCCAGCTCAACTGGTCTAGATAATTCACCCCTCCACTTT. Translating gives CASSTGLDNSPLHF.

The rearrangement links TRBV29-1 to TRBJ2-3; D unresolved. The CDR3 consists of 12 residues. Germline V gives CDR1 SQVTM, CDR2 ANQGSEA. Trimming removed 3 bases from V and 4 bases from J, with 8 bases in between. The CDR3 nucleotides read TGCAGCGTTGATCCAGTCCCAGATACGCAGTATTTT. This codes for CSVDPVPDTQYF.

This clonotype appeared many times. The chain employs TRBV28 and TRBJ1-1; D unresolved. From germline, CDR1 is MDHEN and CDR2 SYDVKM. V lost 4 bases, J lost 6 bases, and 12 bases lay in between. The CDR3 has 13 amino acids. CDR3 protein: CASSSGGLPEAFF. CDR3 nucleotide sequence: TGTGCCAGCAGTTCAGGCGGGCTCCCTGAAGCTTTCTTT.

V usage is TRBV30 and J usage is TRBJ1-2; no clear D. The CDR3 is 12 residues long. V was pared by 0 bases and J by 6 bases, with 8 bases between. Germline CDR1 is GTSNPN and CDR2 is SVGIG (reference sequence). CDR3 sequence reads: CAWSVSLNGYTF. The DNA for the CDR3 is TGTGCCTGGAGTGTATCCCTTAATGGCTACACCTTC.

The chain recombines TRBV3-1 with TRBJ2-4; 8 bases agree with TRBD2. CDR3 length: 17 amino acids. V lost 0 bases, J lost 0 bases, and 4 bases stayed unmatched. Germline V gene data show CDR1 as LGHDT and CDR2 as YNNKEL (reference sequence). CDR3 sequence (DNA): TGTGCCAGCAGCCAAGATATAGCGGGGCTAGCCAAAAACATTCAGTACTTC. Residues: CASSQDIAGLAKNIQYF.

This chain connects TRBV5-1 to TRBJ1-1; the D is unclear. The V gene lost 0 bases and the J gene lost 7 bases, with 7 bases spanning the gap. In germline, CDR1 is SGHRS, CDR2 YFSETQ. CDR3 length: 12 residues. CDR3 DNA sequence: TGCGCCAGCAGCTTGGAGGGAGGTGAAGCTTTCTTT. It yields the protein CASSLEGGEAFF. Full variable domain (missing parts from reference TRBV5-1 and TRBJ1-1): KAGVTQTPRYLIKTRGQQVTLSCSPISGHRSVSWYQQTPGQGLQFLFEYFSETQRNKGNFPGRFSGRQFSNSRSEMNVSTLELGDSALYLCASSLEGGEAFFGQGTRLTVV.

This clonotype was counted many times. The V and J genes are TRBV3-1 and TRBJ2-7, with D perhaps TRBD1 (5 bases). The CDR3 runs to 12 residues. V lost 0 bases and J lost 6, with 6 bases in between. Germline CDR1 and CDR2: LGHDT and YNNKEL (reference sequence). The CDR3 loop is CASSQEGLEQYF. CDR3 DNA: TGTGCCAGCAGCCAAGAGGGGCTCGAGCAGTACTTC.